This T cell receptor (beta chain) originates from a study of T cells in Graves' hyperthyroidism and ophthalmopathy. Using RNA transcripts as the source, TCR beta CDR3 regions were amplified. TCR CDR3 regions were first amplified by RT-PCR with HTBI primers. From the multiplex PCR reads, TCRdb called clonotypes with MiXCR, one entry per CDR3 protein. The sample has 650,000 to 700,000 distinct CDR3 sequences, about 18% seen once. Hyperthyroidism of Graves' type that showed no ophthalmopathy progression within 18 months was stable. The PBMCs were sourced from fresh peripheral blood (around 9.3 ml). Overall study results and limits: Ophthalmopathy was predicted by the model a median of around 5.9 months ahead of onset.

In the case of this clonotype: The antigen remains undetermined.

The V end was cut by 4 bases, the J end by 1 base, with 16 bases between. Germline CDR1 is SGHAT and CDR2 is FQNNGV. The CDR3 totals 16 residues. This clonotype originated in a man aged 50 or older with Graves' hyperthyroidism. Sequenced input: blood. V usage is TRBV11-2 and J usage is TRBJ2-5, with D perhaps TRBD1 or TRBD2 (5 bases each). CDR3 in DNA: TGTGCCAGCAGCTCCAACGTGGGGACGGGCCAAGAGACCCAGTACTTC. Amino acids: CASSSNVGTGQETQYF.